This TCR beta chain emerged from a study of OX40 agonist ivuxolimab in advanced cancers. On the study more broadly: Patients in dose escalation had liver, melanoma, kidney or head and neck cancers. Study observations and caveats: Certain nonresponders likewise exhibited a low normalized T-cell clonal expansion.

Details on this clone: The antigen is undetermined.

V lost 6 bases, J lost 4 bases, and 12 bases lay in between. Germline V gene lookup returns CDR1 LNHDA and CDR2 SQIVND (reference sequence). This CDR3 contains 14 residues. Sequenced by immunoSEQ multiplex PCR; TCRdb stores in-frame clones only, minus some. The profile shows 50,000 to 65,000 clones, roughly 80% of them singletons. The chain recombines TRBV19 with TRBJ2-2, with a tentative D call TRBD1 (5 bases). This clonotype was obtained from an adult with an advanced solid tumor such as melanoma, head and neck, liver or kidney cancer. This specimen was CD4+ or CD8+ T cells sorted from blood, taken in a trial of the OX40 agonist ivuxolimab. CDR3 nucleotide sequence: TGTGCCAGTAGAGACACCCAGGGCACCGGGGAGCTGTTTTTT. Protein: CASRDTQGTGELFF.